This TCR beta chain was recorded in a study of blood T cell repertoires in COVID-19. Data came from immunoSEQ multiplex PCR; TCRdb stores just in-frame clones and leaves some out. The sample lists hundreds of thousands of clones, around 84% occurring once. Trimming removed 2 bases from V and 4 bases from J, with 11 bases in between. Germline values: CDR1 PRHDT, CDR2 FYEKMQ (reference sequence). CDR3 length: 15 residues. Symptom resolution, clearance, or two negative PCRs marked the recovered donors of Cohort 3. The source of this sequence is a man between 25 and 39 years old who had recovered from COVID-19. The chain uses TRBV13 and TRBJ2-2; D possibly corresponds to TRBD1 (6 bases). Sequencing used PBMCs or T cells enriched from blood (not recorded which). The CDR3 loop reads CASSLILGGTGELFF. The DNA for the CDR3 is TGTGCCAGCAGCTTAATTTTAGGGGGCACCGGGGAGCTGTTTTTT.